What follows are 20 T cell receptor beta chains derived from one specimen sequenced in a study of OX40 agonist ivuxolimab in advanced cancers. Method: immunoSEQ multiplex PCR; TCRdb's copy keeps in-frame clones and lacks some. The repertoire holds approximately 82,000 clones, with 88% as singletons. The sequencing used CD4+ or CD8+ T cells sorted from blood, collected in a trial of the OX40 agonist ivuxolimab. These receptors were collected from an adult with an advanced solid tumor such as melanoma, head and neck, liver or kidney cancer.

V and J are TRBV7-3 and TRBJ2-1; a weak D match, TRBD1 (5 bases). The CDR3 runs 13 residues. Germline-derived CDR1 and CDR2 are SGHTA and FQGTGA. Deletions cut 0 bases from V and 12 bases from J, with 12 bases between. The CDR3 region has the DNA TGTGCCAGCAGCTTAACAGGGGCCCCGCCGCAGTTCTTC. Protein product: CASSLTGAPPQFF.

This clone appeared a single time. The gene calls are TRBV2 and TRBJ2-5; the match to TRBD2 covers 8 bases. V dropped 8 bases and J dropped 2; count of bases not matched to a gene: 4. Germline assignment: CDR1 SNHLY and CDR2 FYNNEI. The CDR3 loop spans 13 amino acids. Written as DNA, the CDR3 is TGTGCCAGCGAGGGGACTAGGCAAGAGACCCAGTACTTC. Protein sequence: CASEGTRQETQYF.

This clone was observed a single time. The chain combines TRBV7-9 with TRBJ2-5; D call uncertain. V lost 1 base and J 5 bases, leaving 11 bases between the germline ends. The CDR3 totals 14 residues. Germline V gene data show CDR1 as SEHNR and CDR2 as FQNEAQ (reference sequence). Here the CDR3 DNA reads TGTGCCAGCAGCTTAGTCGCAGTTCGGGAGACCCAGTACTTC. Its translation is CASSLVAVRETQYF.

This sequence joins TRBV19 and TRBJ2-3; 7 bases line up with TRBD1. Germline V gene lookup returns CDR1 LNHDA and CDR2 SQIVND (reference sequence). The length of the CDR3 is 15 residues. Trimming cost V 5 bases and J 5 bases; bases outside gene matches: 10. The CDR3 loop is CASSPPGTVLDTQYF. DNA for the CDR3: TGTGCCAGTAGTCCGCCCGGGACAGTACTAGATACGCAGTATTTT.

The chain employs TRBV7-2 and TRBJ1-6, with D perhaps TRBD1 (5 bases). Germline-derived CDR1 and CDR2 are SGHTA and FQGNSA. Deletions cut 4 bases from V and 10 bases from J, with 17 bases between. This CDR3 is 15 amino acids long. CDR3 protein: CASSSSGRAGSPLHF. The CDR3 bases are TGTGCCAGCAGCTCCTCGGGACGGGCGGGCTCACCCCTCCACTTT.

This clone was counted a single time. The chain joins TRBV11-3 to TRBJ2-1; TRBD2 matches 9 bases. In germline, CDR1 is SGHNT, CDR2 YENEEA. The CDR3 runs 15 residues. J lost 5 bases, V lost 3 bases, and 5 bases had no gene match. CDR3 in amino acids: CASSFGLAGNNEQFF. The CDR3 DNA is TGTGCCAGCAGCTTCGGGCTAGCGGGAAACAATGAGCAGTTCTTC. The complete variable domain, with remaining parts taken from reference TRBV11-3 and TRBJ2-1, reads EAGVVQSPRYKIIEKKQPVAFWCNPISGHNTLYWYLQNLGQGPELLIRYENEEAVDDSQLPKDRFSAERLKGVDSTLKIQPAELGDSAVYLCASSFGLAGNNEQFFGPGTRLTVL.

The chain joins TRBV6-1 to TRBJ2-6; D unresolved. Per the germline V gene, CDR1 is MNHNS and CDR2 is SASEGT. Trimming pared 8 bases from V and 0 bases from J, leaving 8 bases between. CDR3 length: 14 residues. CDR3 residues: CASDRPSGANVLTF. CDR3 sequence (DNA): TGTGCCAGCGACCGGCCCTCTGGGGCCAACGTCCTGACTTTC.

This clone was detected once. This chain uses TRBV7-2 with TRBJ2-7; no firm D call. Germline CDR1 is SGHTA and CDR2 is FQGNSA. V lost 1 base and J lost 2, with 12 bases in between. The CDR3 sequence is 15 residues long. The CDR3, as DNA: TGTGCCAGCAGCTTAGTCCGGGTTGAAGCCTACGAGCAGTACTTC. This gives the protein CASSLVRVEAYEQYF.

CDR3 nucleotide sequence: TGCGCCAGCAGCCAAGAACCCCGGACTAGCGGGAGTACAGATACGCAGTATTTT. As protein: CASSQEPRTSGSTDTQYF. The V call is TRBV4-1, the J call TRBJ2-3, with TRBD2 identical over 13 bases. CDR3 length equals 18 residues. Germline V gene lookup returns CDR1 MGHRA and CDR2 YSYEKL. V gave up 0 bases and J gave up 3 bases; unmatched junction bases: 6.

This clone was found a few times. The chain links TRBV10-3 to TRBJ2-3; TRBD2 is a possible D gene (5 bases). Trimming pared 3 bases from V and 4 bases from J, leaving 11 bases between. The CDR3 loop spans 14 amino acids. Per the germline V gene, CDR1 is ENHRY and CDR2 is SYGVKD. CDR3 sequence reads: CAISEGSVPDTQYF. For the CDR3, the DNA is TGTGCCATCAGTGAAGGTAGCGTGCCAGATACGCAGTATTTT.

The V and J genes are TRBV4-3 and TRBJ2-7; no reliable D call. Trimming left V 0 bases short and J 7 bases short, with 10 bases between. This CDR3 region has 13 residues. Germline CDR1 and CDR2: LGHNA and YSLEER. The CDR3: CASSQDDGREQYF. Here the CDR3 DNA reads TGCGCCAGCAGCCAAGATGATGGGCGGGAGCAGTACTTC.

This chain joins TRBV9 and TRBJ2-7, with D perhaps TRBD1 (5 bases). Germline V gives CDR1 SGDLS, CDR2 YYNGEE. The V and J ends lost 0 bases and 3 bases respectively, with 13 bases between them. CDR3 length equals 15 residues. The CDR3 DNA sequence: TGTGCCAGCAGCGTAGGGCCTGCGGACAACTACGAGCAGTACTTC. Residues: CASSVGPADNYEQYF.

The chain combines TRBV19 with TRBJ1-1; D remains ambiguous. The CDR3 sequence is 12 residues long. V was cut by 3 bases and J by 3 bases, with 5 bases left in between. Germline CDR1 LNHDA, CDR2 SQIVND (reference sequence). The CDR3 reads CASSIRDTEAFF. The DNA of the CDR3 is TGTGCCAGTAGTATTAGAGACACTGAAGCTTTCTTT.

The V and J genes are TRBV30 and TRBJ2-7; no firm D call. The CDR3 covers 13 residues. CDR1 and CDR2 from the germline V gene are GTSNPN and SVGIG (reference sequence). The V end lost 4 bases, the J end lost 0 bases, and 10 bases lay between the germline ends. CDR3 residues: CAWKWVYSYEQYF. CDR3 DNA: TGTGCCTGGAAATGGGTCTACTCCTACGAGCAGTACTTC.

J is TRBJ1-4 and V is TRBV5-1, with a possible D match to TRBD1 (6 bases). CDR3 length: 15 amino acids. CDR1 and CDR2 from the germline V gene are SGHRS and YFSETQ. V was clipped by 1 base and J by 5 bases, with 12 bases between them. As DNA, the CDR3 is TGCGCCAGCAGCTTGTTTGCCGGGGGCAATGAAAAACTGTTTTTT. Amino acid sequence: CASSLFAGGNEKLFF.

CDR3 sequence reads: CASSGETLGNTIYF. The CDR3 DNA sequence: TGTGCCAGCAGCGGGGAGACACTTGGAAACACCATATATTTT. This sequence joins TRBV9 and TRBJ1-3; D remains unclear. V lost 3 bases and J lost 3, with 10 bases in between. Germline CDR1 reads SGDLS; CDR2 reads YYNGEE. The CDR3 is 14 amino acids.

J is TRBJ1-2 and V is TRBV7-9; D is undetermined. Germline V lookup: CDR1 SEHNR, CDR2 FQNEAQ (reference sequence). V gave up 5 bases and J gave up 3 bases, with 13 bases separating them. The CDR3 covers 14 residues. CDR3 region: CASSPHEPHYGYTF. DNA of the CDR3: TGTGCCAGCAGCCCCCATGAACCACACTATGGCTACACCTTC.

The chain has TRBV7-9 and TRBJ2-5; the D gene could be TRBD1 or TRBD2 (5 bases each). CDR3 length equals 14 residues. Germline V gene data show CDR1 as SEHNR and CDR2 as FQNEAQ (reference sequence). The V end was cut by 4 bases, the J end by 5 bases, with 14 bases between. The CDR3 spells CASSWGSGRETQYF. The DNA of the CDR3 is TGTGCCAGCAGCTGGGGATCGGGGCGGGAGACCCAGTACTTC.

The chain uses TRBV14 and TRBJ2-2, with D perhaps TRBD1 or TRBD2 (5 bases each). CDR1 SGHDN and CDR2 FVKESK come from the germline V gene. V was pared by 0 bases and J by 0 bases, with 14 bases between. This CDR3 comprises 18 residues. CDR3 loop: CASSQDKIGGPNTGELFF. In DNA form, the CDR3 reads TGTGCCAGCAGCCAAGATAAAATTGGGGGTCCGAACACCGGGGAGCTGTTTTTT.

The chain uses TRBV9 and TRBJ2-7, with 7 bases that match TRBD1. This CDR3 is built from 14 residues. V lost 0 bases to trimming and J lost 2 bases; unmatched junction nucleotides: 2. Germline-derived CDR1 and CDR2 are SGDLS and YYNGEE. The CDR3: CASSVGGQTYEQYF. In DNA form, the CDR3 reads TGTGCCAGCAGCGTAGGGGGACAGACCTACGAGCAGTACTTC.